This T cell receptor beta chain emerged from a study of a mutant IDH1 vaccine in newly diagnosed glioma. As for the study in general: During weeks 1, 3, 5, 7, 11, 15, 19 and 23, patients received eight vaccinations. Vaccines began 4-6 weeks after radiotherapy alone, or with temozolomide cycles.

In the case of this clone: The antigen remains unidentified.

Germline trimming cut 5 bases from V and 5 bases from J; bases unmatched to any gene: 6. CDR1 KGHSH and CDR2 LQKENI come from the germline V gene. The CDR3 has 16 residues. Noted time point: week 5, during vaccination. Vaccine doses each comprised 300 ug of mutant IDH1 20-mer peptide, with topical imiquimod. Profiling relied on immunoSEQ multiplex PCR, and the TCRdb table lists in-frame clones only, not all of them. There are around 58,000 clones in the sample; about 80% occur only once, and 3% to 3.5% lies in the top ten. The chain is built from TRBV18 and TRBJ2-1; 13 nucleotides align to TRBD2. The sample was PBMCs, taken from a glioma patient whose treatment included an IDH1 peptide vaccine. The TCR comes from a man aged 25-40 years with glioma. In DNA form, the CDR3 reads TGTGCCAGCTCATCCTCGACTAGCGGGAGGAACAATGAGCAGTTCTTC. Translation gives CASSSSTSGRNNEQFF.